The count of the clone carrying this T cell receptor (beta chain) is one. Its antigen is unknown. This entry belongs to a study of T cell responses to AZD1222 COVID-19 vaccine. The study's findings and limits: Repertoire collection took place solely once the T cell response had peaked. The study found vaccine-associated CD4 TCRs spanning spike, dominant at 160-218 and 743-854. White British people made up most donors, females outnumbered males, and clonal diversity was possibly underestimated. Baseline seropositives among AZD1222 recipients totaled only 5 or 6.

Repertoires were generated with immunoSEQ multiplex PCR, while TCRdb's copy carries only in-frame clones and drops some. Of roughly 80,000 clones in the sample, around 90% were seen once. This receptor was identified in an adult in good health. Sequenced here: peripheral blood, sampled on day 0 of AZD1222 vaccination.

CDR3 sequence reads: CATSDLRGGLGEQFF. CDR3 DNA: TGTGCCACCAGTGATTTGCGTGGGGGTTTGGGTGAGCAGTTCTTC. The chain has TRBV24-1 and TRBJ2-1, with D perhaps being TRBD1 or TRBD2 (5 bases each). Germline V gives CDR1 KGHDR, CDR2 SFDVKD. The CDR3 totals 15 residues. V was trimmed by 0 bases and J by 9 bases, leaving 14 bases between them.